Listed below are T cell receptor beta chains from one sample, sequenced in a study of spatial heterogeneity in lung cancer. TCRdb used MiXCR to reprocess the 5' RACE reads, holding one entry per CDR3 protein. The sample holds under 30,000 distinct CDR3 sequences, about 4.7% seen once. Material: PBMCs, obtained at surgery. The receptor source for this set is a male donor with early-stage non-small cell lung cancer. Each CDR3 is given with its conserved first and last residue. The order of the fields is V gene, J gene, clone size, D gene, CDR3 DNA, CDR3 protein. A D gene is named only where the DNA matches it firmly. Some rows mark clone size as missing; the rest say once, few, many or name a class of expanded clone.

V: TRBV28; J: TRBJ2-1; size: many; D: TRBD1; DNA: TGTGCCACCTATCGAAGCCAGGGGGACAATGAGCAGTTCTTC; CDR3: CATYRSQGDNEQFF
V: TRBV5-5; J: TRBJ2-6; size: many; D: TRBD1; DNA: TGTGCCAGCAGCTTGGCCTGGACAGGGAGCTCTGGGGCCAACGTCCTGACTTTC; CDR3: CASSLAWTGSSGANVLTF
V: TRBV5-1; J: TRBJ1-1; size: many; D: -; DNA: TGCGCCAGCAGCCCCAGTGGAGTGCCGGGGGCTGAAGCTTTCTTT; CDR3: CASSPSGVPGAEAFF
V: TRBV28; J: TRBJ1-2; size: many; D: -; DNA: TGTGCCAGCAGTTCCCCAACAACAGGGATACGAGGCTACACCTTC; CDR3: CASSSPTTGIRGYTF
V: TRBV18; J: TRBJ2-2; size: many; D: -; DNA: TGTGCCAGCTCACCACAGAGTTACCAGCTGAACACCGGGGAGCTGTTTTTT; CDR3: CASSPQSYQLNTGELFF
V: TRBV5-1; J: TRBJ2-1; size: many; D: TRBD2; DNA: TGCGCCAGCAGCACGGGACTAGATTACAATGAGCAGTTCTTC; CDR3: CASSTGLDYNEQFF
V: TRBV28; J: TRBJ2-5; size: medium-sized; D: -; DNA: TGTGCCAGCAGCTCCAACAGAGGACAAGAGACCCAGTACTTC; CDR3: CASSSNRGQETQYF
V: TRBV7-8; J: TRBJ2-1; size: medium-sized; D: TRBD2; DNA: TGTGCCAGCAGCTTGTCTAGCGGGTTCTACAATGAGCAGTTCTTC; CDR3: CASSLSSGFYNEQFF
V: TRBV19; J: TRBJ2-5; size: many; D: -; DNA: TGTGCCAGTAGTCGAGGGATGGATCGTCCCCAGTACTTC; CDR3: CASSRGMDRPQYF
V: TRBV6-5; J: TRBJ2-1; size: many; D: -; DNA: TGTGCCAGCAGTCTCGTAAGGACCTACAATGAGCAGTTCTTC; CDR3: CASSLVRTYNEQFF
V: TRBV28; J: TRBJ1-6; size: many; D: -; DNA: TGTGCCAGCGGGGGGGCTGCGTCACCCCTCCACTTT; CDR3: CASGGAASPLHF
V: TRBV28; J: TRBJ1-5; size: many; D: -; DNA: TGTGCCAGCAGTTTCGGGGGAAGCAATCAGCCCCAGCATTTT; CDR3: CASSFGGSNQPQHF
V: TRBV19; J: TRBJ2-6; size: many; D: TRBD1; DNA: TGTGCCAGTAGTAACAGGGGAAGGAACTCTGGGGCCAACGTCCTGACTTTC; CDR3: CASSNRGRNSGANVLTF
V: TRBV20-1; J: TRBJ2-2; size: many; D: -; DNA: TGCAGTGCTAGATTTGGAGCCAGCACCGGGGAGCTGTTTTTT; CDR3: CSARFGASTGELFF
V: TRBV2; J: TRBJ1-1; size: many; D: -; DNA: TGTGCCAGCAGTGTTACGGGATTAGCTGAAGCTTTCTTT; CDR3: CASSVTGLAEAFF
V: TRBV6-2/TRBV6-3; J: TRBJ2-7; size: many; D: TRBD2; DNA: TGTGCCAGCAGGGAAGCGGGACCGACATCCTACGAGCAGTACTTC; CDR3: CASREAGPTSYEQYF
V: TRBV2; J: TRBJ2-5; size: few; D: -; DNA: TGTGCCAGCCAAGCGGACTCCACCCTAGAGACCCAGTACTTC; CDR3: CASQADSTLETQYF
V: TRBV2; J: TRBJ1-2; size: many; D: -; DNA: TGTGCCAGCAGTGGGGGCCGGGACTATGGCTACACCTTC; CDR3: CASSGGRDYGYTF
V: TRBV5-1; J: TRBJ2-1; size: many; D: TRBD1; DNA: TGCGCCAGCAGCTCGGGACAGGGGGCCAACAATGAGCAGTTCTTC; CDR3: CASSSGQGANNEQFF
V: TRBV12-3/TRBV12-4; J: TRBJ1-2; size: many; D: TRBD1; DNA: TGTGCCAGCAGTTTAGATCGAGGACAGGGCTATGGCTACACCTTC; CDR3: CASSLDRGQGYGYTF
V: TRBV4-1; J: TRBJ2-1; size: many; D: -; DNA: TGCGCCAGCAGCACCCAGCCACTATTAGCGGAGGGACCTCAAAACAATGAGCAGTTCTTC; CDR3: CASSTQPLLAEGPQNNEQFF
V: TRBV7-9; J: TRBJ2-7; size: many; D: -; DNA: TGTGCCAGCAGCTTACTGTCAGGTTCCTACGAGCAGTACTTC; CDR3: CASSLLSGSYEQYF
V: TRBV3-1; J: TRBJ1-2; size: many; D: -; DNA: TGTGCCAGCAGCCAAGATAGTTCCCTCAGTGGTAGGGCTAGTGGCTACACCTTC; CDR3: CASSQDSSLSGRASGYTF
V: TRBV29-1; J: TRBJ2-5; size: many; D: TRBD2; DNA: TGCAGCGTTGTTCGGACTAGCGGGCAAGGGACCCAGTACTTC; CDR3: CSVVRTSGQGTQYF
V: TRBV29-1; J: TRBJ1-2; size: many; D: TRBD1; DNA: TGCAGCGTCCGACAGGGGGGTAAAGACTACACCTTC; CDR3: CSVRQGGKDYTF
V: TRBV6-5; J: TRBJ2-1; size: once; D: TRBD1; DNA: TGTGCCAGCAGCCGAAACAGGGGGCTCCACAATGAGCAGTTCTTC; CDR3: CASSRNRGLHNEQFF
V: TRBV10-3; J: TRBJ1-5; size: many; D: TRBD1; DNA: TGTGCCATCAGTGCAGGCCAGGGACAGGGGCAGCAGCCCCAGCATTTT; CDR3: CAISAGQGQGQQPQHF
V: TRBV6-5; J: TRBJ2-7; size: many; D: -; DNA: TGTGCCAGCAGTTACCAGCGCACGGGGCGAGGCGAGCAGTACTTC; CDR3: CASSYQRTGRGEQYF
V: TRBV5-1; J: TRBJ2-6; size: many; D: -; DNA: TGCGCCAGCACCCCCTCTGGAGACGCCGCCTCTGGGGCCAACGTCCTGACTTTC; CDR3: CASTPSGDAASGANVLTF
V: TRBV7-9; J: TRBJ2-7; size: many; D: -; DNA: TGTGCCAGCACCCGGGGCTACGAGCAGTACTTC; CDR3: CASTRGYEQYF
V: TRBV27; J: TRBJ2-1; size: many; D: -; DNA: TGTGCCAGCAGCTCATGGGACCACATCGAGCAGTTCTTC; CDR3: CASSSWDHIEQFF
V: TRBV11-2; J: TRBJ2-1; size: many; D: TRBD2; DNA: TGTGCCAGCAGCTTAGTAGGCCTAGCGGGATCCGAGTTCTTC; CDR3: CASSLVGLAGSEFF
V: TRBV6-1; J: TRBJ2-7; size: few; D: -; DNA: TGTGCCAGCAGTGAGGGCTCGGGCGAGCAGTACTTC; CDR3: CASSEGSGEQYF
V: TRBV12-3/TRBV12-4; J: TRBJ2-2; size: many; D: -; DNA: TGTGCCAGCAGTTATAACGGATGGAACACCGGGGAGCTGTTTTTT; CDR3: CASSYNGWNTGELFF
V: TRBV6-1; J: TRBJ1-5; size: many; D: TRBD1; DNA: TGTGCCAGCAGACACCAGGGGGCGAGGGGTCAGCCCCAGCATTTT; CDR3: CASRHQGARGQPQHF
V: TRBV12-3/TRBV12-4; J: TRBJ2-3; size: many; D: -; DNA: TGTGCCAGCAGTTCGGGGTGGACGCAGTATTTT; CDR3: CASSSGWTQYF
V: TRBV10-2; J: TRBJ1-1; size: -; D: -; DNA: TGCGCCAGCAGATCCCAGGAGAACACTGAAGCTTTCTTT; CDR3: CASRSQENTEAFF
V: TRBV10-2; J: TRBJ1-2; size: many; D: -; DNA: TGCGCCAGCAGTGGAGGGCAAGGCTACACCTTC; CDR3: CASSGGQGYTF
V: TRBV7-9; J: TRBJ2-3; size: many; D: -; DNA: TGTGCCAGCAGCTTAGGCGGGACTAGCACAGATACGCAGTATTTT; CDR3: CASSLGGTSTDTQYF
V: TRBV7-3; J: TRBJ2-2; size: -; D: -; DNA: TGTGTCAGCAGCTTAATCCACACCGGGGAGCTGTTTTTT; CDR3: CVSSLIHTGELFF
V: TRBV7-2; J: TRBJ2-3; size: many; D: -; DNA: TGTGCCAGCAGCGGCCCTCCAGATACGCAGTATTTT; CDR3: CASSGPPDTQYF
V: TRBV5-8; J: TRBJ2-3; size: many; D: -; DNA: TGTGCCAGCAGCCCCCCCCTGGGGCTAATCCTTACTAGCACAGATACGCAGTATTTT; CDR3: CASSPPLGLILTSTDTQYF
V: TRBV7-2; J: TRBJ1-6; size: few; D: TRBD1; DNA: TGTGCCAGCAGACAGGGGGTAAATTCACCCCTCCACTTT; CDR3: CASRQGVNSPLHF
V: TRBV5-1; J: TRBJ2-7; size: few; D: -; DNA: TGCGCCAGCAGCGCATCAGAGGGGTACGAGCAGTACTTC; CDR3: CASSASEGYEQYF
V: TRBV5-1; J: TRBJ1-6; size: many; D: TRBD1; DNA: TGCGCCAGCAGCTCCGGGACAGGGCGTTCACCCCTCCACTTT; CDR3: CASSSGTGRSPLHF
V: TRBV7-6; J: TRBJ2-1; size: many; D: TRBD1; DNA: TGTGCCAGCAGCTTAGAGAGGACAGGGGGCTCGAATGAGCAGTTCTTC; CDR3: CASSLERTGGSNEQFF
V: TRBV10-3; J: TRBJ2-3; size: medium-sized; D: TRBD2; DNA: TGTGCCATCAGTCCCACTAGCGGTGGAACCGCAGATACGCAGTATTTT; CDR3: CAISPTSGGTADTQYF
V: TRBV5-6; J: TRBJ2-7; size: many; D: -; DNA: TGTGCCAGCAGCTTGAATATCGGGACAAATCACGAGCAGTACTTC; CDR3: CASSLNIGTNHEQYF
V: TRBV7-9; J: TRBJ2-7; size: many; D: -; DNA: TGTGCCAGCAGCTTTGGAGGGGCCCTCTACGAGCAGTACTTC; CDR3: CASSFGGALYEQYF
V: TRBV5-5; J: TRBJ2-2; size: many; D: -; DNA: TGTGCCAGCAGCTTGTCGGGGACCGGGGAGCTGTTTTTT; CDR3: CASSLSGTGELFF
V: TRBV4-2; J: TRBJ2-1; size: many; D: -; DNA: TGTGCCAGCAGAGGCGGGTACTACAATGAGCAGTTCTTC; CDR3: CASRGGYYNEQFF